Shown below are 8 T cell receptor beta chains from a single sample sequenced in a study of T cell repertoires in cytomegalovirus infection. TCRdb re-analysed the reads in MiXCR, keeping a single row per CDR3 protein. The sample contains more than 350,000 distinct CDR3 sequences, approximately 33% of which appear only once. Specimen: PBMCs. The source of these receptors is a human donor in good health (CMV status not recorded). Some clones in this sample may be carry-over from other donors' samples.

The CDR3 nucleotides are TGTGCCACCAGGGGACTAGTGGCAGATACGCAGTATTTT. Translation: CATRGLVADTQYF. The J gene is TRBJ2-3, the V gene TRBV24-1; TRBD2 agrees at 8 bases. This CDR3 has 13 residues. Trimming removed 7 bases from V and 4 bases from J; junction bases left unmatched: 3. Germline V gene lookup returns CDR1 KGHDR and CDR2 SFDVKD.

The table lists this clonotype with a few counts. The chain combines TRBV18 with TRBJ2-7; TRBD1 agrees at 7 bases. Germline V gene data show CDR1 as KGHSH and CDR2 as LQKENI. V shed 3 bases, J shed 3 bases, and the junction held 23 bases outside the gene matches. The CDR3 consists of 20 residues. The CDR3 DNA reads as TGTGCCAGCTCACCGACTAATGCCCGCAACCGGGACAGTACTATCTACGAGCAGTACTTC. This translates into CASSPTNARNRDSTIYEQYF.

This chain links TRBV9 with TRBJ2-3, with D tentatively TRBD2 (6 bases). Deletions cut 1 base from V and 4 bases from J, with 16 bases between. The CDR3 totals 16 residues. Germline V gene sequence: CDR1 SGDLS, CDR2 YYNGEE. The CDR3 is CASSVYAGMSADTQYF. In DNA form, the CDR3 reads TGTGCCAGCAGCGTATACGCGGGGATGTCGGCAGATACGCAGTATTTT.

To note about this clonotype: The CDR3 does not end in the conserved phenylalanine or tryptophan, so this is likely a read error. The chain combines TRBV5-6 with TRBJ2-1, with 12 bases aligning to TRBD2. J lost 10 bases, V lost 4 bases, and 0 bases had no gene match. There are 12 residues in the CDR3. Germline V gives CDR1 SGHDT, CDR2 YYEEEE. In DNA, the CDR3 is TGTGCCAGCAGCGGGACTAGCGGGGAGCAGTTCTTA. Translated: CASSGTSGEQFL.

This clonotype was seen at least ten times. This chain links TRBV7-6 with TRBJ2-1; D possibly corresponds to TRBD2 (5 bases). The CDR3 has 15 residues. Germline V lookup: CDR1 SGHVS, CDR2 FNYEAQ. V was shortened by 2 bases and J by 1 base, with 9 bases between the two germline ends. The CDR3 DNA sequence: TGTGCCAGCAGCTTAAAAGCGGCGTCCTACAATGAGCAGTTCTTC. Translated: CASSLKAASYNEQFF. The whole variable domain, filled in from reference TRBV7-6 and TRBJ2-1, reads GAGVSQSPRYKVTKRGQDVALRCDPISGHVSLYWYRQALGQGPEFLTYFNYEAQQDKSGLPNDRFSAERPEGSISTLTIQRTEQRDSAMYRCASSLKAASYNEQFFGPGTRLTVL.

The gene calls are TRBV30 and TRBJ2-1; D perhaps matches TRBD1 (6 bases). Deletions cut 3 bases from V and 7 bases from J, with 10 bases between. CDR1 and CDR2 from the germline V gene are GTSNPN and SVGIG (reference sequence). The CDR3 length is 12 residues. The CDR3 DNA is TGTGCCTGGAGCATACAGGGAAATGAGCAGTTCTTC. Amino acid sequence: CAWSIQGNEQFF. Filled out from reference TRBV30 and TRBJ2-1, the complete variable domain reads SQTIHQWPATLVQPVGSPLSLECTVEGTSNPNLYWYRQAAGRGLQLLFYSVGIGQISSEVPQNLSASRPQDRQFILSSKKLLLSDSGFYLCAWSIQGNEQFFGPGTRLTVL.

This clonotype was picked up a small number of times. V is TRBV27 and J is TRBJ2-7, with 12 bases that match TRBD2. CDR1 is MNHEY and CDR2 is SMNVEV in the germline V gene (reference sequence). The junction had 8 bases not matched to a gene; V was cut back by 5 bases and J by 3 bases. The length of the CDR3 is 16 residues. CDR3 nucleotide sequence: TGTGCCAGCAGTCCAGGACTAGCGGGGCGAATCTACGAGCAGTACTTC. It is translated as CASSPGLAGRIYEQYF.

This clonotype was seen more than once but under ten times. V usage is TRBV4-3 and J usage is TRBJ1-6; D is possibly TRBD1 (6 bases). The germline V gene encodes CDR1 LGHNA and CDR2 YSLEER. Trimming cost V 0 bases and J 9 bases, with 18 bases left between them. The CDR3 length is 17 residues. This CDR3 reads CASSQEGPTGLGSPLHF. In nucleotides, the CDR3 is TGCGCCAGCAGCCAAGAAGGGCCGACAGGCCTCGGTTCACCCCTCCACTTT.